The present TCR beta chain was sequenced within a study of cytomegalovirus exposure and HLA in healthy donors. Study-wide points: 87-base-pair reads could not separate some V segments, including TRBV6-2 and TRBV6-3. Earlier analysis yielded a pattern in which most TCR beta V segments were productive about 87% or about 30% of the time.

The CDR3 extends over 18 amino acids. Concerning this clone itself: The antigen is unknown.

Vbeta (60) and Jbeta (13) primers were used in the PCR. Some clones are missing from TCRdb's copy, which holds only in-frame ones; the method was immunoSEQ multiplex PCR. Here the sample spans approximately 120,000 clones, roughly 17% being singletons. The chain carries TRBV21-1 and TRBJ1-1; no DNA check was done on the table's D call, TRBD1. TRBV21-1 is given as a pseudogene. This clonotype originated in a female donor in good health and CMV-seropositive. Sequencing was carried out using PBMCs. The DNA for the CDR3 is TGTGCCAGCAGCAAAGATTTTCAGGGGGACTCCTCCTTAGATGGGGCTTTCTTT. Translated, it gives CASSKDFQGDSSLDGAFF.